The sequence of this T cell receptor (beta chain) was determined in a study of T cell clonotyping in hematopoietic cell transplantation. Broader study findings: At the given depth, recipient repertoires were over 95% de novo clonotypes.

Data came from immunoSEQ multiplex PCR; TCRdb stores just in-frame clones and leaves some out. This table holds about 15,000 clones, 71% found once. Per the germline V gene, CDR1 is SGHRS and CDR2 is YFSETQ. Trimming took 2 bases from V and 10 from J, leaving 16 bases between them. This CDR3 comprises 14 residues. On this clone: Its antigen is as yet unknown.

The sequence was collected from a woman aged 55-75 years in good health. Some clones in this sample may be carry-over from other donors' samples. The chain is built from TRBV5-1 and TRBJ2-1; D tentatively reads TRBD1 or TRBD2 (7 bases each). The material sequenced was peripheral blood mononuclear cells. CDR3 protein: CASSFNRGGGEQFF. Here the CDR3 DNA reads TGCGCCAGCAGCTTTAACAGGGGAGGGGGGGAGCAGTTCTTC.